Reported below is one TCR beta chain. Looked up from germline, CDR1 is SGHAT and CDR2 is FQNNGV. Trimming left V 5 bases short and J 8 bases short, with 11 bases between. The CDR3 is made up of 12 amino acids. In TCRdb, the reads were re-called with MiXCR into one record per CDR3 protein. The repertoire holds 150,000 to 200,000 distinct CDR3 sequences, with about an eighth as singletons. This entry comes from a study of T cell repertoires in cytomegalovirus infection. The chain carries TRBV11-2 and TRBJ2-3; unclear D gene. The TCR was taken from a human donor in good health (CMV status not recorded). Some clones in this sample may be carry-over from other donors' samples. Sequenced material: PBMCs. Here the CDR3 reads CASSHDPPTQYF. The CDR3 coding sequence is TGTGCCAGCAGCCACGATCCCCCTACGCAGTATTTT.